One sample yielded the 12 T cell receptor beta chains listed below, sequenced in a study of cytotoxic CD8 clonotypes in ibrutinib-treated CLL. Profiling relied on immunoSEQ multiplex PCR, and the TCRdb table lists in-frame clones only, not all of them. There are about 20,000 clones in the sample; about 68% occur only once, and roughly 26% lies in the top ten. This specimen consisted of PBMCs, obtained before ibrutinib treatment. Receptors originate from a human donor with chronic lymphocytic leukemia.

The gene calls are TRBV4-1 and TRBJ2-6, with 7 bases lining up with TRBD2. Losses at the gene ends were 1 base for V and 0 bases for J; bases not matched to a gene: 9. CDR1 and CDR2 from the germline V gene are MGHRA and YSYEKL. CDR3 length: 19 amino acids. CDR3: CASSQVGLADPSGANVLTF. DNA of the CDR3: TGCGCCAGCAGCCAAGTCGGCCTAGCGGATCCCTCTGGGGCCAACGTCCTGACTTTC.

The V gene is TRBV28, the J gene TRBJ2-3, with 7 nucleotides matching TRBD2. The CDR3 has 15 amino acids. Per germline, CDR1 MDHEN and CDR2 SYDVKM. Losses at the gene ends were 4 bases for V and 4 bases for J; bases not matched to a gene: 8. CDR3 amino acids: CASSYGTTTADTQYF. CDR3 in DNA: TGTGCCAGCAGTTATGGGACTACCACCGCAGATACGCAGTATTTT.

The chain carries TRBV30 and TRBJ1-4; D gene unclear. From germline, CDR1 is GTSNPN and CDR2 SVGIG (reference sequence). Between the trimmed V and J ends, which lost 0 bases and 3 bases, there was a span of 5 bases. CDR3 length: 13 residues. CDR3 nucleotide sequence: TGTGCCTGGAGTGTATTGGCTAATGAAAAACTGTTTTTT. Protein product: CAWSVLANEKLFF.

The genes are TRBV5-6 and TRBJ2-1; maybe TRBD2 (6 bases). Trimming took 1 base from V and 7 from J, leaving 15 bases between them. CDR3 length: 15 amino acids. The germline gives CDR1 SGHDT, CDR2 YYEEEE. DNA of the CDR3: TGTGCCAGCAGCTTGCGACTAGGTCCCTGGAATGAGCAGTTCTTC. This translates into CASSLRLGPWNEQFF.

V gene TRBV19 combines with J gene TRBJ2-1; D is possibly TRBD1 (5 bases). This CDR3 has 12 residues. V was cut by 1 base and J by 10 bases, with 8 bases left in between. Germline V gives CDR1 LNHDA, CDR2 SQIVND (reference sequence). The chain's CDR3 is CASSIGGFEQFF. The DNA for the CDR3 is TGTGCCAGTAGTATAGGGGGCTTCGAGCAGTTCTTC.

The rearrangement uses TRBV19 and TRBJ2-1, with D perhaps matching TRBD2 (6 bases). Germline V gives CDR1 LNHDA, CDR2 SQIVND (reference sequence). The CDR3 is 12 residues long. V was clipped by 5 bases and J by 7 bases, with 9 bases between them. CDR3 amino acids: CASSLAVNEQFF. The CDR3 nucleotides are TGTGCCAGTAGTTTAGCGGTTAATGAGCAGTTCTTC.

V usage is TRBV6-1 and J usage is TRBJ2-6, with TRBD1 matching 9 bases. CDR3 length equals 19 residues. The V gene's germline CDR1 is MNHNS and CDR2 SASEGT. The V gene end was trimmed by 3 bases and the J gene end by 2 bases; junction bases not matched to a gene: 11. This CDR3 is CASSDPRDRVVAGANVLTF. The CDR3 nucleotides read TGTGCCAGCAGTGACCCTCGGGACAGGGTTGTGGCTGGGGCCAACGTCCTGACTTTC.

This chain joins TRBV14 and TRBJ1-4; TRBD1 might be the D (6 bases). The CDR3 length is 15 residues. Germline values: CDR1 SGHDN, CDR2 FVKESK. V lost 3 bases, J lost 7 bases, and 15 bases lay in between. The CDR3, as DNA: TGTGCCAGCAGCCAGTCTTTCCAGGGGATTGAAAAACTGTTTTTT. Amino acids: CASSQSFQGIEKLFF.

The V gene is TRBV7-2, the J gene TRBJ2-2; tentatively, D is TRBD2 (5 bases). This CDR3 spans 15 amino acids. Trimming removed 2 bases from V and 2 bases from J, with 9 bases in between. From germline, CDR1 is SGHTA and CDR2 FQGNSA. CDR3 sequence reads: CASSLIRGNTGELFF. DNA of the CDR3: TGTGCCAGCAGCTTAATTCGGGGAAACACCGGGGAGCTGTTTTTT.

The rearrangement links TRBV28 to TRBJ1-6; no reliable D call. Germline values: CDR1 MDHEN, CDR2 SYDVKM. This CDR3 comprises 12 residues. Trimming stripped 3 bases from V and 9 bases from J, with 6 bases between. Here the CDR3 DNA reads TGTGCCAGCAGTTTCGTAGGTTCACCCCTCCACTTT. Its translation: CASSFVGSPLHF.

About this clone itself: The DNA is left out, because the CDR3 cannot be placed on it with certainty; the CDR3 is given as TCRdb lists it. CDR3 sequence reads: CASSSSGDRTYEQYF. The chain couples TRBV6-6 to TRBJ2-7; the D call in the table, TRBD1, was not verified against the DNA. The CDR3 adds up to 15 amino acids, both ends counted. From germline, CDR1 is MNHNY and CDR2 SVGAGI (reference sequence).

The V gene is TRBV6-1, the J gene TRBJ2-7; TRBD1 matches at 7 bases. The CDR3 totals 15 residues. The germline CDR1 and CDR2 sequences are MNHNS and SASEGT. The ends lost 4 bases at V and 1 base at J; junction bases unmatched: 7. The CDR3 DNA reads TGTGCCAGCAGTGCGGAACCGGGACAGTCCTACGAGCAGTACTTC. It specifies CASSAEPGQSYEQYF.